This TCR beta chain was recorded in a study of cytomegalovirus exposure and HLA in healthy donors. Primers: 60 Vbeta forward and 13 Jbeta reverse. Libraries were prepared by immunoSEQ multiplex PCR; TCRdb keeps only in-frame clonotypes and omits some of them. The record lists 30,000 to 35,000 clones, of which the ten most abundant hold 1.5% to 2%. Sequenced sample: PBMCs. The source of this sequence is a woman in her forties in good health and CMV-seropositive.

CDR3 coding DNA: TGCGCCAGCAGCCCCAAATCTAGCGGGGGGCACACAGATACGCAGTATTTT. This codes for CASSPKSSGGHTDTQYF. The chain combines TRBV4-1 with TRBJ2-3; 11 bases match TRBD2. V shed 4 bases and J 2 bases; nucleotides not matched to a gene: 8. The CDR3 covers 17 residues. From germline, CDR1 is MGHRA and CDR2 YSYEKL.